This section outlines one T cell receptor (beta chain) sequence together with its context. What it recognizes is unknown. Incorporated into the TCR beta cDNA libraries were unique molecular identifiers, which served to reduce PCR and sequencing biases. TCRdb re-called the PCR reads with MiXCR, one entry per CDR3 protein. The table records around 700,000 distinct CDR3 sequences, approximately 59% of them present only once. This entry is derived from a study of post-analysis software for immune sequencing data. Study observations and caveats: The five TRBV segments detected at higher frequency in patients than in controls included TRBV5-6, TRBV5-1 and TRBV20-1. Multiple sclerosis was associated with a significant reduction in normalized Chao1 diversity relative to controls.

Deletions cut 9 bases from V and 1 base from J, with 12 bases between. Germline V gives CDR1 LNHDA, CDR2 SQIVND (reference sequence). There are 13 residues in the CDR3. The receptor comes from a girl aged 2 to 10 with multiple sclerosis. The V call is TRBV19, the J call TRBJ1-2; no clear D. Input material: blood. CDR3 residues: CASVRKHNYGYTF. Written as DNA, the CDR3 is TGTGCCAGCGTACGGAAACATAACTATGGCTACACCTTC. Looking up the rest from reference TRBV19 and TRBJ1-2 gives the full variable domain: DGGITQSPKYLFRKEGQNVTLSCEQNLNHDAMYWYRQDPGQGLRLIYYSQIVNDFQKGDIAEGYSVSREKKESFPLTVTSAQKNPTAFYLCASVRKHNYGYTFGSGTRLTVV.